The 26 T cell receptor beta chains in this list originate from one sample, sequenced in a study of blood T cell repertoires in COVID-19. Clones were read by immunoSEQ multiplex PCR, and TCRdb kept only the in-frame ones, dropping some. The data contain roughly 260,000 clones, approximately 86% of them singletons. The sample was peripheral blood. Receptor source: a woman aged 18-30 years with acute or convalescent COVID-19.

The chain is built from TRBV29-1 and TRBJ1-1, with 11 bases lining up with TRBD1. Germline assignment: CDR1 SQVTM and CDR2 ANQGSEA. The CDR3 sequence is 13 residues long. The junction had 3 bases not matched to a gene; V was cut back by 3 bases and J by 6 bases. This chain's CDR3 is CSVEMGQGAEAFF. DNA of the CDR3: TGCAGCGTTGAGATGGGACAGGGGGCTGAAGCTTTCTTT.

The gene calls are TRBV29-1 and TRBJ1-2; D is possibly TRBD1 (6 bases). Trimming removed 5 bases from V and 7 bases from J, with 20 bases in between. Germline V lookup: CDR1 SQVTM, CDR2 ANQGSEA. The CDR3 consists of 14 residues. CDR3 sequence (DNA): TGCAGCGTTTGGGACATTCGAAGTCTTGGTGGCTACACCTTC. The encoded protein is CSVWDIRSLGGYTF. Looking up the rest from reference TRBV29-1 and TRBJ1-2 gives the full variable domain: SAVISQKPSRDICQRGTSLTIQCQVDSQVTMMFWYRQQPGQSLTLIATANQGSEATYESGFVIDKFPISRPNLTFSTLTVSNMSPEDSSIYLCSVWDIRSLGGYTFGSGTRLTVV.

V is TRBV7-9 and J is TRBJ2-1, with a possible D match to TRBD1 (5 bases). The CDR3 extends over 14 amino acids. Per germline, CDR1 SEHNR and CDR2 FQNEAQ (reference sequence). The V gene lost 4 bases and the J gene lost 5 bases, with 12 bases spanning the gap. The CDR3 region is CASSSKDRNNEQFF. In nucleotides, the CDR3 is TGTGCCAGCAGCTCGAAAGACAGAAACAATGAGCAGTTCTTC.

The chain employs TRBV5-1 and TRBJ2-2, with a tentative D call TRBD1 (5 bases). V was trimmed by 4 bases and J by 6 bases, leaving 10 bases between them. The CDR3 runs 13 residues. CDR1 and CDR2 (germline): SGHRS, YFSETQ. CDR3 region: CASSATGSGELFF. CDR3 bases: TGCGCCAGCAGCGCCACAGGTTCCGGGGAGCTGTTTTTT.

The sample holds a few counts of this clone. The rearrangement joins TRBV11-2 to TRBJ2-3, with TRBD2 matching 10 bases. Germline CDR1 is SGHAT and CDR2 is FQNNGV. The CDR3 loop spans 15 amino acids. The V gene end was trimmed by 5 bases and the J gene end by 3 bases; junction bases not matched to a gene: 5. CDR3: CASSLLAGVTDTQYF. CDR3 bases: TGTGCCAGCAGCCTTCTAGCGGGAGTTACAGATACGCAGTATTTT.

V and J are TRBV5-1 and TRBJ2-4; the match to TRBD2 covers 11 bases. The length of the CDR3 is 18 residues. CDR1 is SGHRS and CDR2 is YFSETQ in the germline V gene. V was clipped by 0 bases and J by 3 bases; unmatched bases: 8. CDR3 bases: TGCGCCAGCAGCTTGGATCCCGGGACTAGCGGTTTCAAAAACATTCAGTACTTC. Amino acids: CASSLDPGTSGFKNIQYF.

This clone was seen a handful of times. V usage is TRBV5-1 and J usage is TRBJ2-1; D remains unclear. This CDR3 contains 15 residues. Germline CDR1 is SGHRS and CDR2 is YFSETQ. The V end was cut by 5 bases, the J end by 1 base, with 13 bases between. DNA of the CDR3: TGCGCCAGCAGTCCCGAGGCGCCTTCCTACAATGAGCAGTTCTTC. Its protein product is CASSPEAPSYNEQFF. The full variable domain, in which reference TRBV5-1 and TRBJ2-1 provide the parts outside the CDR3, is KAGVTQTPRYLIKTRGQQVTLSCSPISGHRSVSWYQQTPGQGLQFLFEYFSETQRNKGNFPGRFSGRQFSNSRSEMNVSTLELGDSALYLCASSPEAPSYNEQFFGPGTRLTVL.

This chain connects TRBV19 to TRBJ1-5; D uncertain. Trimming removed 4 bases at V and 0 bases at J, with 10 bases between. The CDR3 consists of 15 residues. Germline-derived CDR1 and CDR2 are LNHDA and SQIVND (reference sequence). The DNA for the CDR3 is TGTGCCAGTAGTACGGGAGCATATAGCAATCAGCCCCAGCATTTT. Amino acid sequence: CASSTGAYSNQPQHF.

This sequence joins TRBV29-1 and TRBJ2-2, with 8 bases identical to TRBD1. Germline V CDR1 and CDR2: SQVTM, ANQGSEA. This CDR3 has 14 amino acids. After removal of 7 bases from V and 1 base from J, the junction contained 5 bases not matched to a gene. The CDR3 coding sequence is TGCAGCGCTTCCGGGACAGGGAACACCGGGGAGCTGTTTTTT. Translated, it gives CSASGTGNTGELFF.

This clone has just a few counts. This CDR3 is CASSPGTSNNEQYF. CDR3 DNA sequence: TGTGCCAGCAGCCCCGGGACTAGCAACAACGAGCAGTACTTC. The chain uses TRBV7-3 and TRBJ2-7, with 9 bases matching TRBD2. CDR1 is SGHTA, CDR2 FQGTGA, per germline. The length of the CDR3 is 14 residues. V gave up 5 bases and J gave up 5 bases; unmatched junction bases: 7.

This clone has only one observation. V is TRBV9 and J is TRBJ2-1, with TRBD2 identical over 9 bases. Trimming cost V 0 bases and J 6 bases; bases outside gene matches: 7. Germline V gene lookup returns CDR1 SGDLS and CDR2 YYNGEE. The CDR3 spans 16 residues. CDR3 protein: CASSVGSSGTVNEQFF. The CDR3 nucleotides read TGTGCCAGCAGCGTAGGGTCTAGCGGGACCGTCAATGAGCAGTTCTTC. Complete variable domain (other parts from reference TRBV9 and TRBJ2-1): DSGVTQTPKHLITATGQRVTLRCSPRSGDLSVYWYQQSLDQGLQFLIQYYNGEERAKGNILERFSAQQFPDLHSELNLSSLELGDSALYFCASSVGSSGTVNEQFFGPGTRLTVL.

This clone was observed a handful of times. The chain couples TRBV7-9 to TRBJ2-2; the D gene is possibly TRBD1 (5 bases). The germline V and J ends were trimmed by 4 bases and 1 base, with 10 bases remaining between them. This CDR3 is built from 15 residues. The germline CDR1 and CDR2 sequences are SEHNR and FQNEAQ (reference sequence). The CDR3 here is CASSSLRGNTGELFF. The CDR3 DNA sequence: TGTGCCAGCAGCTCTCTTAGGGGGAACACCGGGGAGCTGTTTTTT.

In its sample, this clone was seen once. This sequence joins TRBV18 and TRBJ1-1; weak D call: TRBD1 (5 bases). Germline assignment: CDR1 KGHSH and CDR2 LQKENI. V was pared by 0 bases and J by 1 base, with 6 bases between. The CDR3 contains 14 residues. The CDR3 spells CASSPPGRNTEAFF. CDR3 DNA sequence: TGTGCCAGCTCACCACCGGGGCGGAACACTGAAGCTTTCTTT.

This clone was recorded a few times. The chain links TRBV2 to TRBJ1-1; TRBD1 is a possible D gene (6 bases). This CDR3 spans 18 amino acids. V lost 5 bases to trimming and J lost 3 bases, with 25 bases between them. Germline V gene lookup returns CDR1 SNHLY and CDR2 FYNNEI. The CDR3 DNA reads as TGTGCCAGCAGTAACCCCGGGGGGGGCGCCCGACGGGACACTGAAGCTTTCTTT. Translated, it gives CASSNPGGGARRDTEAFF.

This clone showed up just once. The genes are TRBV5-1 and TRBJ2-7, with 9 bases lining up with TRBD2. This CDR3 is built from 14 residues. Germline assignment: CDR1 SGHRS and CDR2 YFSETQ. V lost 3 bases, J lost 5 bases, and 6 bases stayed unmatched. The CDR3 DNA reads as TGCGCCAGCAGCTCGGTAGCGGGAGCCAACGAGCAGTACTTC. Translated: CASSSVAGANEQYF.

The rearrangement uses TRBV6-6 and TRBJ2-7; 8 positions match TRBD2. CDR1 MNHNY and CDR2 SVGAGI come from the germline V gene (reference sequence). CDR3 length equals 14 residues. V shed 0 bases, J shed 4 bases, and the junction held 2 bases outside the gene matches. The CDR3 sequence: CASSYSLAGYEQYF. The CDR3 DNA sequence: TGTGCCAGCAGTTACTCGTTAGCGGGATACGAGCAGTACTTC.

This chain connects TRBV19 to TRBJ2-1; 7 bases are shared with TRBD1. Germline V gene sequence: CDR1 LNHDA, CDR2 SQIVND (reference sequence). After removal of 7 bases from V and 0 bases from J, the junction contained 6 bases not matched to a gene. This CDR3 comprises 15 residues. The CDR3 DNA follows: TGTGCCAGTAAAGACAGGGAAGTCTCCTACAATGAGCAGTTCTTC. Amino acids: CASKDREVSYNEQFF.

This chain links TRBV12-5 with TRBJ2-2; tentatively, D is TRBD1 (5 bases). Germline assignment: CDR1 LGHNT and CDR2 FRNRAP. The germline V and J ends were trimmed by 5 bases and 2 bases, with 15 bases remaining between them. CDR3 size: 16 residues. DNA for the CDR3: TGTGCTAGTGGTCCGAGCGACAGACCAAACACCGGGGAGCTGTTTTTT. Translating gives CASGPSDRPNTGELFF.

This chain links TRBV5-1 with TRBJ1-1; no clear D gene. V was pared by 5 bases and J by 2 bases, with 10 bases between. The germline V gene encodes CDR1 SGHRS and CDR2 YFSETQ. The CDR3 runs to 13 residues. CDR3: CASRVGVNTEAFF. The CDR3 DNA is TGCGCCAGCAGGGTCGGGGTCAACACTGAAGCTTTCTTT.

The rearrangement joins TRBV4-3 to TRBJ2-5, with D possibly matching TRBD1 (5 bases). V lost 3 bases to trimming and J lost 2 bases, with 7 bases between them. The length of the CDR3 is 13 residues. Germline assignment: CDR1 LGHNA and CDR2 YSLEER. This CDR3 is CASSHGHQETQYF. For the CDR3, the DNA is TGCGCCAGCAGCCACGGACATCAAGAGACCCAGTACTTC.

This clone was recorded a few times. The V and J genes are TRBV10-3 and TRBJ1-1, with TRBD1 matching over 11 bases. CDR1 and CDR2 (germline): ENHRY, SYGVKD. V trimming: 6 bases; J trimming: 0 bases; junction bases outside the gene matches: 3. The CDR3 is 15 residues long. The CDR3 reads CAIRGQGGMNTEAFF. For the CDR3, the DNA is TGTGCCATCAGGGGACAGGGGGGGATGAACACTGAAGCTTTCTTT.

This chain links TRBV19 with TRBJ2-1; TRBD2 matches at 9 bases. The CDR3 runs 16 residues. Germline-derived CDR1 and CDR2 are LNHDA and SQIVND (reference sequence). With V trimmed by 3 bases and J by 3 bases, 6 bases remained unmatched. CDR3 protein: CASSMLASGIYNEQFF. For the CDR3, the DNA is TGTGCCAGTAGTATGCTGGCTAGCGGGATCTACAATGAGCAGTTCTTC.

The rearrangement joins TRBV6-5 to TRBJ2-7, with unresolved D. Germline V gives CDR1 MNHEY, CDR2 SVGAGI. The CDR3 contains 11 residues. Trimming removed 10 bases at V and 6 bases at J, with 13 bases between. DNA of the CDR3: TGTGCCATCGAGATATTCCCCGAGCAGTACTTC. Translating it yields CAIEIFPEQYF.

J is TRBJ1-5 and V is TRBV6-5; weak D call: TRBD1 (6 bases). This CDR3 has 14 residues. V was clipped by 5 bases and J by 1 base, with 9 bases between them. The germline CDR1 and CDR2 sequences are MNHEY and SVGAGI. CDR3 region: CASSTDRSNQPQHF. CDR3 bases: TGTGCCAGCAGTACCGACAGGAGCAATCAGCCCCAGCATTTT.

The chain combines TRBV6-5 with TRBJ1-6; D gene ambiguous. CDR1 is MNHEY, CDR2 SVGAGI, per germline. The CDR3 spans 15 residues. V was pared by 0 bases and J by 8 bases, with 11 bases between. The CDR3 sequence: CASSYSRVGDSPLHF. The CDR3 coding sequence is TGTGCCAGCAGTTACTCAAGGGTGGGAGATTCACCCCTCCACTTT.

This clone has more than one count but fewer than ten. The chain employs TRBV2 and TRBJ2-7; 8 bases are shared with TRBD2. The CDR3 extends over 17 amino acids. V lost 2 bases, J lost 2 bases, and 11 bases stayed unmatched. CDR1 is SNHLY, CDR2 FYNNEI, per germline. CDR3 sequence: CASSERASGWSAYEQYF. Written as DNA, the CDR3 is TGTGCCAGCAGTGAAAGGGCTAGCGGGTGGTCCGCCTACGAGCAGTACTTC.